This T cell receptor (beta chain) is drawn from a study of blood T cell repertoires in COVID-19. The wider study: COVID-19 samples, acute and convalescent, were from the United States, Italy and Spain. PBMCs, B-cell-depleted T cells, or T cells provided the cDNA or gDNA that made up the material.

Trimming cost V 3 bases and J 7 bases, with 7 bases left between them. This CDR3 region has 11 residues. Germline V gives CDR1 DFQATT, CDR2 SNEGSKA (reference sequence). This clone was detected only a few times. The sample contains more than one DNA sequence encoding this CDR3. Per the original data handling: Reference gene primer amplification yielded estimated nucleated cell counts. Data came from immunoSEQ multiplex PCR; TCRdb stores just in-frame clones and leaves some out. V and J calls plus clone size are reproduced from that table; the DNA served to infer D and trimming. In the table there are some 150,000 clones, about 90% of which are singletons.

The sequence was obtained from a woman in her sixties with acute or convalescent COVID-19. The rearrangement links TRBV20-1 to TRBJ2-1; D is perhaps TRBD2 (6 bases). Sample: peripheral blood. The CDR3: CSARTSNEQFF. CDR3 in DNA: TGCAGTGCTAGGACTAGTAATGAGCAGTTCTTC.